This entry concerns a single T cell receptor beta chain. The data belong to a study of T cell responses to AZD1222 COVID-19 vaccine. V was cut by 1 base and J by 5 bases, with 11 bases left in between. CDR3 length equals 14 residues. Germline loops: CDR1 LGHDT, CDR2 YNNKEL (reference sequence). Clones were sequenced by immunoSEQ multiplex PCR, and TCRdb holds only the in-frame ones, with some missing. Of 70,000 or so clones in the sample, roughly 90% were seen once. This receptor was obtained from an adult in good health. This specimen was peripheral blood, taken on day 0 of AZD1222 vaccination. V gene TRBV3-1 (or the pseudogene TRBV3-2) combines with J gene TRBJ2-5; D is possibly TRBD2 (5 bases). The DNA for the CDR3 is TGTGCCAGCAGCCAAGTGGGAGCCGGGGAGACCCAGTACTTC. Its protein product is CASSQVGAGETQYF.